The rows below give T cell receptor beta chains drawn from one sample of a study of CDR3 diversity in severe acne. TCRdb re-derived calls from the PCR reads in MiXCR, one entry per CDR3 protein. The sample contains roughly 100,000 distinct CDR3 sequences, 51% of which appear only once. Material for sequencing was blood. The receptor source for this set is a male donor with acne. Each CDR3 is given with its conserved first and last residue. D genes are given only for firm matches. Clone size, where shown, is once, few, many, or a class for clones that have expanded.

TRBV11-2	many	TRBD2	TRBJ2-1	CASSLVLREINEQFF	TGTGCCAGCAGCTTAGTATTGCGGGAGATTAATGAGCAGTTCTTC
TRBV15	NA	NA	TRBJ2-7	CATSGSGPYEQYF	TGTGCCACAAGCGGGTCCGGCCCCTACGAGCAGTACTTC
TRBV6-1	NA	NA	TRBJ2-7	CASRRTSPDYEQYF	TGTGCCAGCAGGAGGACCAGCCCAGACTACGAGCAGTACTTC
TRBV7-2	NA	NA	TRBJ1-6	CASSLYSDNSPLHF	TGTGCCAGCAGCTTATATTCTGATAATTCACCCCTCCACTTT
TRBV20-1	NA	TRBD1	TRBJ1-1	CSASRGTGFFWNTEAFF	TGCAGTGCTTCCCGGGGGACAGGGTTTTTTTGGAACACTGAGGCTTTCTTT
TRBV4-2	NA	NA	TRBJ2-2	CASNVGVGTGELFF	TGTGCCAGCAACGTGGGAGTCGGGACCGGGGAGCTGTTTTTT
TRBV30	many	NA	TRBJ2-3	CAWRGGAGYGDTQYF	TGTGCCTGGCGAGGGGGAGCGGGGTACGGAGATACGCAGTATTTT
TRBV12-3/TRBV12-4	many	NA	TRBJ2-7	CASRQGLVAYEQYF	TGTGCCAGCAGACAGGGATTGGTTGCCTACGAGCAGTACTTC
TRBV2	many	NA	TRBJ1-5	CASSPKDLSNQPQHF	TGTGCCAGCAGCCCAAAGGACCTTAGCAATCAGCCCCAGCATTTT
TRBV12-3/TRBV12-4	NA	NA	TRBJ1-5	CASSLTINQPQHF	TGTGCCAGCAGTTTAACCATCAATCAGCCCCAGCATTTT
TRBV5-8	NA	NA	TRBJ1-5	CASSFTGNQPQHF	TGTGCCAGCAGCTTTACGGGCAATCAGCCCCAGCATTTT
TRBV20-1	many	NA	TRBJ2-3	CSASPVDTQYF	TGCAGTGCTTCCCCCGTGGATACGCAGTATTTT
TRBV24-1	many	NA	TRBJ2-1	CATSEGRGSYNEQFF	TGTGCCACCAGTGAGGGACGGGGCTCCTACAATGAGCAGTTCTTC
TRBV12-3/TRBV12-4	NA	TRBD1	TRBJ2-7	CASRDSRSYEQYF	TGTGCCAGCCGGGACAGCCGGTCCTACGAGCAGTACTTC
TRBV25-1	few	TRBD1	TRBJ1-1	CASKAGGENTEAFF	TGTGCCAGCAAAGCAGGGGGCGAAAACACTGAAGCTTTCTTT
TRBV29-1	few	NA	TRBJ2-6	CSVEARANSGANVLTF	TGCAGCGTTGAAGCTCGGGCAAACTCTGGGGCCAACGTCCTGACTTTC
TRBV12-3/TRBV12-4	NA	TRBD1	TRBJ2-7	CASSSGTASYEQYF	TGTGCCAGCAGTTCAGGGACAGCCTCCTACGAGCAGTACTTC
TRBV7-9	few	TRBD2	TRBJ2-7	CASSSGLAGGEQYF	TGTGCCAGCAGCTCCGGACTAGCGGGAGGCGAGCAGTACTTC
TRBV7-8	once	TRBD2	TRBJ2-1	CASSLGTSGRVEQFF	TGTGCCAGCAGCCTCGGGACTAGCGGGAGAGTGGAGCAGTTCTTC
TRBV24-1	NA	NA	TRBJ2-5	CATSGLTQETQYF	TGTGCCACCAGTGGCTTAACGCAAGAGACCCAGTACTTC
TRBV25-1	many	NA	TRBJ1-5	CASSDLGSNQPQHF	TGTGCCAGCAGTGATTTAGGCAGCAATCAGCCCCAGCATTTT
TRBV20-1	few	NA	TRBJ2-7	CSARLMDSYEQYF	TGCAGTGCTAGGTTAATGGACAGCTACGAGCAGTACTTC
TRBV24-1	many	TRBD2	TRBJ2-1	CATSDSPGLAYNEQFF	TGTGCCACCAGTGATTCTCCGGGACTAGCCTACAATGAGCAGTTCTTC
TRBV12-3/TRBV12-4	NA	TRBD1	TRBJ1-1	CASSIGEGANTEAFF	TGTGCCAGCAGTATAGGAGAGGGGGCGAACACTGAAGCTTTCTTT
TRBV24-1	NA	NA	TRBJ1-5	CATSEVPGNQPQHF	TGTGCCACCAGTGAAGTGCCAGGGAACCAGCCCCAGCATTTT
TRBV25-1	NA	NA	TRBJ2-6	CASSSPTGANVLTF	TGTGCCAGCAGTTCCCCGACTGGGGCCAACGTCCTGACTTTC
TRBV6-2/TRBV6-3	NA	NA	TRBJ2-5	CASSYPRRSGETQYF	TGTGCCAGCAGTTACCCGAGAAGATCGGGAGAGACCCAGTACTTC
TRBV20-1	medium-sized	NA	TRBJ2-7	CSARSRQMGEQYF	TGCAGTGCTAGGAGCCGACAGATGGGCGAGCAGTACTTC
TRBV6-5	few	NA	TRBJ2-5	CASSYSNSKETQYF	TGTGCCAGCAGTTACTCGAACAGTAAAGAGACCCAGTACTTC
TRBV9	many	NA	TRBJ1-3	CASSVGSMSSGNTIYF	TGTGCCAGCAGCGTAGGTTCAATGAGCTCTGGAAACACCATATATTTT
TRBV19	NA	TRBD1	TRBJ1-5	CASTDGQGGNQPQHF	TGTGCCAGTACCGACGGACAGGGAGGCAATCAGCCCCAGCATTTT
TRBV12-3/TRBV12-4	NA	TRBD1	TRBJ2-7	CASSQTRSQTGTGGLKQYF	TGTGCCAGCAGCCAAACCCGATCACAGACCGGGACAGGGGGTTTAAAGCAGTACTTC
TRBV10-1	NA	TRBD2	TRBJ2-2	CASSGLAARELFF	TGCGCCAGCTCGGGACTAGCGGCCCGGGAGCTGTTTTTT
TRBV9	few	NA	TRBJ2-6	CASSPRGNSGANVLTF	TGTGCCAGCAGCCCCAGGGGAAACTCTGGGGCCAACGTCCTGACTTTC
TRBV7-9	NA	NA	TRBJ2-5	CASSPDGTQETQYF	TGTGCCAGCAGCCCCGATGGGACACAAGAGACCCAGTACTTC
TRBV29-1	many	TRBD1	TRBJ1-2	CSVRAGQGGGYTF	TGCAGCGTTCGGGCGGGACAGGGGGGCGGCTACACCTTC
TRBV9	NA	NA	TRBJ2-2	CASSVDTRGGSGELFF	TGTGCCAGCAGCGTAGATACCAGGGGAGGCTCCGGGGAGCTGTTTTTT
TRBV2	NA	NA	TRBJ2-3	CASSADTQYF	TGTGCCAGCAGTGCTGATACGCAGTATTTT
TRBV29-1	NA	TRBD2	TRBJ2-1	CSVRGLAGGSYNEQFF	TGCAGCGTTCGGGGACTAGCGGGAGGCTCCTACAATGAGCAGTTCTTC
TRBV12-3/TRBV12-4	few	TRBD1	TRBJ1-2	CASSNAAPKGAPGYTF	TGTGCCAGCAGCAACGCCGCCCCTAAGGGGGCGCCTGGCTACACCTTC
TRBV24-1	many	TRBD2	TRBJ2-1	CATSDIPRGRVDNEQFF	TGTGCCACCAGTGACATTCCGCGAGGGAGGGTGGACAATGAGCAGTTCTTC
TRBV5-1	many	NA	TRBJ2-2	CASNSGSDFSGELFF	TGCGCCAGCAATAGTGGGAGCGATTTTTCCGGGGAGCTGTTTTTT